This T cell receptor beta chain was documented in a study of CD8+ T cells in alopecia areata. Study-wide context: Treated patients were given oral tofacitinib, which was dosed at 5 to 10 mg twice daily. Notes on the study in general: Many expanded lesional clones stayed in scalp and blood while on tofacitinib.

It was cDNA, reverse transcribed from extracted RNA, that served as the sequencing template. Only in-frame clones appear in the TCRdb table, and some are missing; sequencing was by immunoSEQ multiplex PCR. Of roughly 100,000 clones in the sample, 86% were seen once. In regard to this clone: Antigen: not known.

Treatment specified: oral pan-JAK inhibitor, 5-10 mg twice daily. The sorting of PBMCs gave CD4+ and CD8+ T cells. The clonotype comes from a human donor with alopecia areata. Sequencing was performed on CD8+ T cells sorted from blood, taken between weeks 30 and 35, from a patient treated with tofacitinib.

DNA of the CDR3: TGTGCCAGCAGCTTGTTGTCCGGCAGGGAAGGCTATGGCTACACCTTC. Its protein is CASSLLSGREGYGYTF. The V and J genes are TRBV5-6 and TRBJ1-2; the D gene is possibly TRBD1 (5 bases). The germline CDR1 and CDR2 sequences are SGHDT and YYEEEE. The CDR3 length is 16 residues. Deletions cut 1 base from V and 4 bases from J, with 17 bases between.